The TCR beta chain described here comes from a study of T cells in Graves' hyperthyroidism and ophthalmopathy. Amplification targeted TCR beta CDR3 regions from RNA transcripts. The HTBI primer set served for first-round RT-PCR of the TCR CDR3. TCRdb fed the multiplex PCR reads into MiXCR, producing one record per CDR3 protein. The sample contains fewer than 400,000 distinct CDR3 sequences, roughly 17% of which appear only once. Findings of the study overall: Ophthalmopathy and stable hyperthyroidism were told apart by a 13 V-J model.

This clonotype was seen many times. Its antigen is not known. A junction boundary mismatches the germline segment, possibly from a read error. Sequenced sample: blood. The clonotype was recovered from a man younger than 45 with Graves' hyperthyroidism.

The chain's CDR3 is CSARGTVTYEQYF. The CDR3, as DNA: TGCAGTGCCAGAGGGACTGTAACCTACGAGCAGTACTTC. This chain links TRBV20-1 with TRBJ2-7; D may be TRBD2 (6 bases). CDR3 size: 13 residues. CDR1 is DFQATT, CDR2 SNEGSKA, per germline (reference sequence).